The rows below give T cell receptor beta chains drawn from one sample of a study of healthy donors' naive CD4 and CD8 T cells. From the reads, TCRdb called clonotypes with MiXCR, one entry per CDR3 protein. The sample lists roughly 200,000 distinct CDR3 sequences; about 76% were seen once. Sequencing was carried out using naive CD4+ and CD8+ T cells sorted from blood, pooled from several donors. These receptors were collected from a pool of human donors in good health; the sample pools cells from several healthy donors. The CDR3 runs from the conserved cysteine through the conserved F or W. A D gene is named only where the DNA matches it firmly. The listing skips clone size in some rows; elsewhere it reads once, few, many or a size class.

clone size: NA; D gene: NA; V gene: TRBV27; J gene: TRBJ2-7; CDR3 DNA: TGTGCCAGCAGGAATCCGGGACCCATGGACGAGCAGTACTTC; CDR3 protein: CASRNPGPMDEQYF
clone size: few; D gene: TRBD1; V gene: TRBV18; J gene: TRBJ2-7; CDR3 DNA: TGTGCCAGCTCACCGGGACAGGGATCCTACGAGCAGTACTTC; CDR3 protein: CASSPGQGSYEQYF
clone size: NA; D gene: TRBD2; V gene: TRBV7-8; J gene: TRBJ2-7; CDR3 DNA: TGTGCCAGCATCTCCGGGACTAGCGGGTACGAGCAGTACTTC; CDR3 protein: CASISGTSGYEQYF
clone size: NA; D gene: TRBD1; V gene: TRBV7-8; J gene: TRBJ1-1; CDR3 DNA: TGTGCCAGCAGGCTATCCGGGACAGGGGGGACTGAAGCTTTCTTT; CDR3 protein: CASRLSGTGGTEAFF
clone size: NA; D gene: TRBD2; V gene: TRBV27; J gene: TRBJ2-3; CDR3 DNA: TGTGCCAGCAGTTTGACTAGCACAGCAGATACGCAGTATTTT; CDR3 protein: CASSLTSTADTQYF
clone size: few; D gene: NA; V gene: TRBV5-6; J gene: TRBJ2-7; CDR3 DNA: TGTGCCAGCAGCTTGAGACCCTACGAGCAGTACTTC; CDR3 protein: CASSLRPYEQYF
clone size: once; D gene: TRBD2; V gene: TRBV13; J gene: TRBJ2-7; CDR3 DNA: TGTGCCAGCAGCTTAGGGAGCGGGGCTTTCTACGAGCAGTACTTC; CDR3 protein: CASSLGSGAFYEQYF
clone size: NA; D gene: NA; V gene: TRBV30; J gene: TRBJ2-4; CDR3 DNA: TGTGCCTGGAGTCGGGACTCATCGGGGCAAAACATTCAGTACTTC; CDR3 protein: CAWSRDSSGQNIQYF
clone size: NA; D gene: TRBD2; V gene: TRBV29-1; J gene: TRBJ2-5; CDR3 DNA: TGCAGCGTTGCGGGACTAGCGGGAGCGGAGACCCAGTACTTC; CDR3 protein: CSVAGLAGAETQYF
clone size: once; D gene: NA; V gene: TRBV19; J gene: TRBJ1-6; CDR3 DNA: TGTGCCAGTAGTATTGCGAATTCACCCCTCCACTTT; CDR3 protein: CASSIANSPLHF
clone size: few; D gene: NA; V gene: TRBV19; J gene: TRBJ2-1; CDR3 DNA: TGTGCCAGTAGCACCTGGGGTGCCTACAATGAGCAGTTCTTC; CDR3 protein: CASSTWGAYNEQFF
clone size: NA; D gene: NA; V gene: TRBV30; J gene: TRBJ2-7; CDR3 DNA: TGTGCCTGGAGTGTAATAGATGTCTCCGAGCAGTACTTC; CDR3 protein: CAWSVIDVSEQYF
clone size: NA; D gene: NA; V gene: TRBV6-2/TRBV6-3; J gene: TRBJ2-1; CDR3 DNA: TGTGCCAGCAGTTTCGAGCCGGCAGGGAACTTTTACAATGAGCAGTTCTTC; CDR3 protein: CASSFEPAGNFYNEQFF
clone size: NA; D gene: NA; V gene: TRBV19; J gene: TRBJ2-1; CDR3 DNA: TGTGCCAGTAGCCTTATAGGCGGCCAGATAGAGCAGTTCTTC; CDR3 protein: CASSLIGGQIEQFF
clone size: NA; D gene: TRBD2; V gene: TRBV10-3; J gene: TRBJ2-2; CDR3 DNA: TGTGCCATCTCCTGGGGGACGCTGACTAGCGGGGCGAACACCGGGGAGCTGTTTTTT; CDR3 protein: CAISWGTLTSGANTGELFF
clone size: NA; D gene: TRBD1; V gene: TRBV29-1; J gene: TRBJ2-1; CDR3 DNA: TGCAGCGTTCCCGCCGGGTCCGGGACAGCCTACAATGAGCAGTTCTTC; CDR3 protein: CSVPAGSGTAYNEQFF
clone size: NA; D gene: TRBD1; V gene: TRBV6-5; J gene: TRBJ2-1; CDR3 DNA: TGTGCCAGCAGATCAACAGGGGGAAGTGAGCAGTTCTTC; CDR3 protein: CASRSTGGSEQFF
clone size: NA; D gene: NA; V gene: TRBV6-5; J gene: TRBJ1-3; CDR3 DNA: TGTGCCAGCAGTTACGGCGGGTCTGGAAACACCATATATTTT; CDR3 protein: CASSYGGSGNTIYF
clone size: NA; D gene: TRBD1; V gene: TRBV29-1; J gene: TRBJ1-3; CDR3 DNA: TGCAGCGGATCAGGGGGCGGTGGAAACACCATATATTTT; CDR3 protein: CSGSGGGGNTIYF
clone size: few; D gene: NA; V gene: TRBV29-1; J gene: TRBJ2-5; CDR3 DNA: TGCAGCGTTCTAGGGGGGCAAGAGACCCAGTACTTC; CDR3 protein: CSVLGGQETQYF
clone size: once; D gene: TRBD1; V gene: TRBV19; J gene: TRBJ2-3; CDR3 DNA: TGTGCCAGTAGTGTGACAGGGACGACAGATACGCAGTATTTT; CDR3 protein: CASSVTGTTDTQYF
clone size: NA; D gene: NA; V gene: TRBV7-8; J gene: TRBJ2-1; CDR3 DNA: TGTGCCAGCAGCCAAGACAGTTACAATGAGCAGTTCTTC; CDR3 protein: CASSQDSYNEQFF
clone size: NA; D gene: NA; V gene: TRBV29-1; J gene: TRBJ2-1; CDR3 DNA: TGCAGCGTTGGCTGGGAGCAGTTCTTC; CDR3 protein: CSVGWEQFF